These 32 T cell receptor beta chains came from one sample sequenced in a study of regulatory T cells in long-lasting Graves disease. Arm-PCR of CDR3 regions and iRepertoire HTBI primers were used to build TCR beta libraries. TCRdb reprocessed the multiplex PCR reads with MiXCR, giving one entry per CDR3 protein. Of 350,000 to 550,000 distinct CDR3 sequences in the sample, 15% are singletons; the top ten hold about a sixth. The time point is: newly diagnosed GD, antithyroid drugs for less than 3 months. RNA isolated from PBMCs was used to make the TCR library. This same sample was also part of a study on T cells in Graves' hyperthyroidism and ophthalmopathy.

Sequenced material: peripheral blood mononuclear cells (PBMCs), taken at new diagnosis, from a patient treated with antithyroid drugs. All receptors come from a woman aged 25-40 years with Graves disease.

V gene TRBV30 combines with J gene TRBJ1-6; D is perhaps TRBD1 (5 bases). Germline V gene lookup returns CDR1 GTSNPN and CDR2 SVGIG (reference sequence). This CDR3 is built from 13 residues. V lost 3 bases to trimming and J lost 10 bases, with 13 bases between them. In DNA, the CDR3 is TGTGCCTGGAGGAGTGCGGGGGGGTCACCCCTCCACTTT. Translation gives CAWRSAGGSPLHF.

In this sample, this clonotype turned up a few times. V usage is TRBV29-1 and J usage is TRBJ1-1, with D maybe TRBD1 (5 bases). The CDR3 is 11 residues long. Trimming pared 7 bases from V and 8 bases from J, leaving 14 bases between. Germline V gives CDR1 SQVTM, CDR2 ANQGSEA. CDR3 bases: TGCAGCGGGGACCCGGTAGGAGAAGCTTTCTTT. This gives the protein CSGDPVGEAFF.

This clonotype was counted ten times or more. The chain employs TRBV20-1 and TRBJ2-1; 7 bases are a match to TRBD2. Germline V gene data show CDR1 as DFQATT and CDR2 as SNEGSKA (reference sequence). V dropped 0 bases and J dropped 5; count of bases not matched to a gene: 13. The CDR3 has 17 amino acids. In DNA, the CDR3 is TGCAGTGCTAGAGATAGGACCCCGGGAGGAGGGGACAATGAGCAGTTCTTC. Translation: CSARDRTPGGGDNEQFF.

For the CDR3, the DNA is TGCAGTGCTAGAACAGCCTCAACTAATGAAAAACTGTTTTTT. It encodes CSARTASTNEKLFF. The V and J genes are TRBV20-1 and TRBJ1-4; D gene unclear. V lost 2 bases and J 0 bases, leaving 7 bases between the germline ends. The CDR3 length is 14 residues. The germline V gene encodes CDR1 DFQATT and CDR2 SNEGSKA (reference sequence).

At least ten counts were recorded for this clonotype. CDR3 nucleotide sequence: TGCAGTGCTAGTCGTGGTTCTTACGAGCAGTACTTC. This codes for CSASRGSYEQYF. The chain carries TRBV20-1 and TRBJ2-7; D unclear. From germline, CDR1 is DFQATT and CDR2 SNEGSKA (reference sequence). This CDR3 contains 12 residues. V lost 3 bases and J lost 4, with 10 bases in between.

This clonotype was seen more than once but under ten times. The chain couples TRBV14 to TRBJ2-2; TRBD2 aligns across 14 bases. V shed 3 bases and J 8 bases; nucleotides not matched to a gene: 8. CDR3 length equals 17 residues. CDR1 and CDR2 (germline): SGHDN, FVKESK. CDR3 protein: CASSHEPGLAGAGELFF. CDR3 bases: TGTGCCAGCAGCCATGAACCGGGACTAGCGGGAGCAGGGGAGCTGTTTTTT.

This clonotype has at least ten counts. The gene calls are TRBV18 and TRBJ2-1, with a weak D call TRBD1 (5 bases). The DNA end lines up better with TRBJ2-5; the J call may be wrong. The CDR3 length is 15 residues. The germline V gene encodes CDR1 KGHSH and CDR2 LQKENI. CDR3 nucleotide sequence: TGTGCCAGCTCAAGAACCGACAGCACTGGGAAGACCCAGTACTTC. Translation: CASSRTDSTGKTQYF.

The chain couples TRBV3-1 to TRBJ2-7; 12 nucleotides match TRBD1. CDR1 and CDR2 (germline): LGHDT, YNNKEL (reference sequence). The CDR3 runs to 15 residues. Germline trimming cut 2 bases from V and 7 bases from J; bases unmatched to any gene: 6. CDR3 region: CASSQTGTGGREQYF. As DNA, the CDR3 is TGTGCCAGCAGCCAAACCGGGACAGGGGGCAGAGAGCAGTACTTC.

V is TRBV28 and J is TRBJ1-5; D is possibly TRBD1 (5 bases). Germline V gene data show CDR1 as MDHEN and CDR2 as SYDVKM. The CDR3 is 14 residues long. The germline V and J ends were trimmed by 3 bases and 5 bases, with 11 bases remaining between them. The CDR3 region has the DNA TGTGCCAGCAGTTTTAGGGGAACATATCAGCCCCAGCATTTT. Amino acid sequence: CASSFRGTYQPQHF.

This clonotype was observed at least ten times. V and J are TRBV20-1 and TRBJ2-1; D gene unclear. The CDR3 consists of 13 residues. V was cut by 2 bases and J by 5 bases, with 10 bases left in between. The germline gives CDR1 DFQATT, CDR2 SNEGSKA (reference sequence). CDR3 in DNA: TGCAGTGCTAGACCAAGGATTGACAATGAGCAGTTCTTC. This codes for CSARPRIDNEQFF.

CDR3 nucleotide sequence: TGTGCCAGCAGAGGAATCAGCGGTAACTCCTACGAGCAGTACTTC. Its protein product is CASRGISGNSYEQYF. V is TRBV6-2 or TRBV6-3 and J is TRBJ2-7, with a weak D call TRBD2 (5 bases). The V gene's germline CDR1 is MNHEY and CDR2 SVGEGT. The CDR3 totals 15 residues. Trimming shortened V by 6 bases and J by 0 bases, and 15 bases separated the two germline ends.

The chain couples TRBV5-1 to TRBJ2-7; 11 nucleotides align to TRBD2. Germline-derived CDR1 and CDR2 are SGHRS and YFSETQ. This CDR3 is built from 18 residues. The trim removed 4 bases at V and 1 base at J, leaving 13 bases unmatched. The CDR3 DNA is TGCGCCAGCAGCCGTCACCCACTAGCGGGAGAGCAATCCTACGAGCAGTACTTC. Protein: CASSRHPLAGEQSYEQYF.

The table lists this clonotype with many counts. This chain uses TRBV2 with TRBJ1-2; D is perhaps TRBD1 (5 bases). Per germline, CDR1 SNHLY and CDR2 FYNNEI. The CDR3 has 14 amino acids. With 3 bases removed from V and 4 bases from J, the gap between germline ends came to 12 bases. CDR3 in amino acids: CASSDRVLVYGYTF. The CDR3 nucleotides read TGTGCCAGCAGTGACAGGGTTTTGGTCTATGGCTACACCTTC.

This clonotype was observed a few times. The rearrangement uses TRBV4-2 and TRBJ2-3, with TRBD2 as a possible D gene (5 bases). From germline, CDR1 is LGHNA and CDR2 YNFKEQ. The CDR3 totals 19 residues. The V gene lost 0 bases and the J gene lost 7 bases, with 26 bases spanning the gap. The CDR3: CASSQELGRGLPRENTQYF. CDR3 nucleotides: TGTGCCAGCAGCCAAGAACTTGGTAGAGGACTCCCCCGGGAAAATACGCAGTATTTT.

The J gene is TRBJ2-1, the V gene TRBV29-1; D is unclear. The V gene's germline CDR1 is SQVTM and CDR2 ANQGSEA. This CDR3 region has 11 residues. The ends were cut back, 5 bases at V and 6 bases at J, with 8 bases in the middle. DNA of the CDR3: TGCAGCGTTTTTTCGGGCAATGAGCAGTTCTTC. This gives the protein CSVFSGNEQFF.

There are many counts of this clonotype. The J gene is TRBJ1-1, the V gene TRBV9; a weak D match, TRBD1 (5 bases). The germline V gene encodes CDR1 SGDLS and CDR2 YYNGEE. The CDR3 has 17 amino acids. V was trimmed by 0 bases and J by 4 bases, leaving 19 bases between them. DNA of the CDR3: TGTGCCAGCAGCGTAGACCCCCCGTCGGGGCTCATCACTGAAGCTTTCTTT. This codes for CASSVDPPSGLITEAFF.

This clonotype was recorded at least ten times. DNA for the CDR3: TGTGCCAGCAGCAACAGGGGAAGCACAGATACGCAGTATTTT. Translating gives CASSNRGSTDTQYF. The chain is built from TRBV13 and TRBJ2-3, with 7 positions matching TRBD1. The J segment lost 0 bases and the V segment lost 5 bases, leaving 2 bases of the junction unmatched. The germline V gene has CDR1 PRHDT and CDR2 FYEKMQ (reference sequence). The length of the CDR3 is 14 residues.

The chain links TRBV5-1 to TRBJ2-1, with 8 bases aligning to TRBD1. J gave up 2 bases and V 7 bases, and 2 bases lay outside the gene matches. CDR1 SGHRS and CDR2 YFSETQ come from the germline V gene. The CDR3 sequence is 13 residues long. The DNA of the CDR3 is TGCGCCAGCCAGACAGGGGCCTACAATGAGCAGTTCTTC. It is translated as CASQTGAYNEQFF.

The chain combines TRBV7-9 with TRBJ2-5; 8 nucleotides align to TRBD2. After removal of 5 bases from V and 5 bases from J, the junction contained 10 bases not matched to a gene. Germline V lookup: CDR1 SEHNR, CDR2 FQNEAQ (reference sequence). The CDR3 has 15 amino acids. The CDR3 region has the DNA TGTGCCAGCAGCCCCCCAGGGACTAGTCCGGAGACCCAGTACTTC. Translated, it gives CASSPPGTSPETQYF.

This clonotype was counted many times. This chain connects TRBV12-3 or TRBV12-4 to TRBJ1-1; 7 bases fit TRBD1. Trimming cost V 10 bases and J 8 bases; bases outside gene matches: 7. CDR3 length equals 11 residues. Here the CDR3 reads CATLTGPEAFF. CDR3 DNA: TGTGCCACCCTGACAGGGCCAGAAGCTTTCTTT.

Notes on this clonotype: This may be a read error, as it is one base from a much larger clone. The rearrangement joins TRBV12-3 or TRBV12-4 to TRBJ1-2; TRBD1 agrees at 7 bases. J was trimmed by 1 base and V by 7 bases; bases with no gene match: 6. This CDR3 contains 14 residues. The CDR3 coding sequence is TGTGCCAGCACAGGGGGGGGTATTAACTATGGCTACACCTTC. It specifies CASTGGGINYGYTF.

The CDR3 bases are TGTGCCAGCAGCCAAGGGTTCAGCGACCTCTACAATGAGCAGTTCTTC. Translating it yields CASSQGFSDLYNEQFF. V usage is TRBV4-2 and J usage is TRBJ2-1; no firm D call. Trimming left V 1 base short and J 3 bases short, with 13 bases between. The germline V gene encodes CDR1 LGHNA and CDR2 YNFKEQ. The CDR3 is 16 amino acids.

V is TRBV5-1 and J is TRBJ2-3; no firm D call. V lost 0 bases to trimming and J lost 4 bases, with 15 bases between them. Germline lookup yields CDR1 SGHRS and CDR2 YFSETQ. The CDR3 covers 16 residues. CDR3 region: CASSLGPQSEADTQYF. The CDR3 coding sequence is TGCGCCAGCAGCTTGGGACCACAAAGCGAGGCAGATACGCAGTATTTT.

CDR3 bases: TGTGCCAGCAGCTTAGACAGCCTTCGCACAGATACGCAGTATTTT. As protein: CASSLDSLRTDTQYF. This chain joins TRBV7-9 and TRBJ2-3, with D unresolved. The ends were cut back, 1 base at V and 1 base at J, with 9 bases in the middle. The germline V gene encodes CDR1 SEHNR and CDR2 FQNEAQ (reference sequence). The length of the CDR3 is 15 residues.

A remark on this clonotype: A much larger clone lies one base from this, so it may be a read error. V is TRBV3-1 and J is TRBJ2-1; D may match TRBD1 or TRBD2 (5 bases each). This CDR3 is 14 amino acids long. V dropped 7 bases and J dropped 4 bases, with 14 bases sitting between them. The germline V gene encodes CDR1 LGHDT and CDR2 YNNKEL (reference sequence). CDR3 region: CASTQAGTYNEQFF. CDR3 coding DNA: TGTGCCAGCACCCAGGCCGGGACGTACAATGAGCAGTTCTTC.

This clonotype has a count of ten or more. The V call is TRBV7-9, the J call TRBJ2-7; D is undetermined. The CDR3 has 13 residues. Germline V gene data show CDR1 as SEHNR and CDR2 as FQNEAQ (reference sequence). Trimming stripped 5 bases from V and 5 bases from J, with 13 bases between. The CDR3 DNA sequence: TGTGCCAGCAGCCACCGGTCGTCGGACGAGCAGTACTTC. This gives the protein CASSHRSSDEQYF.

This clonotype was observed at least ten times. The gene calls are TRBV12-3 or TRBV12-4 and TRBJ2-2, with 7 bases matching TRBD2. The CDR3 is 12 amino acids. V lost 9 bases, J lost 6 bases, and 4 bases stayed unmatched. Here the CDR3 DNA reads TGTGCCAGTTTGGCGGGGGCCGGGGAGCTGTTTTTT. Residues: CASLAGAGELFF.

Notes on this clonotype: Just one base apart from a much larger clone, this may be a read error. The rearrangement links TRBV7-2 to TRBJ2-2; the D gene is possibly TRBD2 (6 bases). The CDR3 spans 16 residues. Per germline, CDR1 SGHTA and CDR2 FQGNSA. V was clipped by 2 bases and J by 4 bases, with 14 bases between them. In nucleotides, the CDR3 is TGTGCCAGCAGCTTATCGATCAGGAGGGCCACCGGGGAGCTGTTTTTT. This sequence encodes CASSLSIRRATGELFF.

At least ten counts were recorded for this clonotype. The chain employs TRBV2 and TRBJ2-1; perhaps TRBD2 as D (6 bases). This CDR3 has 16 residues. CDR1 and CDR2 from the germline V gene are SNHLY and FYNNEI. V lost 2 bases and J lost 8, with 19 bases in between. DNA for the CDR3: TGTGCCAGCAGTGAATATGGGACTGGATTAAGCGATGAGCAGTTCTTC. Its protein product is CASSEYGTGLSDEQFF.

This clonotype was recorded at least ten times. The chain is built from TRBV12-3 or TRBV12-4 and TRBJ2-1; D remains unclear. Trimming pared 4 bases from V and 5 bases from J, leaving 3 bases between. This CDR3 contains 11 residues. Written as DNA, the CDR3 is TGTGCCAGCAGTTCAGACAATGAGCAGTTCTTC. Residues: CASSSDNEQFF.

This chain links TRBV7-9 with TRBJ1-3, with D uncertain. The germline V gene encodes CDR1 SEHNR and CDR2 FQNEAQ (reference sequence). The CDR3 covers 17 residues. The ends were cut back, 1 base at V and 0 bases at J, with 13 bases in the middle. The CDR3 bases are TGTGCCAGCAGCTTAGAGGTGGACCCCTTCTCTGGAAACACCATATATTTT. It codes for CASSLEVDPFSGNTIYF.

This CDR3 reads CSAQGGLAGGGTDTQYF. CDR3 sequence (DNA): TGCAGTGCCCAAGGGGGGCTAGCGGGAGGGGGGACAGATACGCAGTATTTT. V usage is TRBV20-1 and J usage is TRBJ2-3; 12 bases line up with TRBD2. This CDR3 spans 17 amino acids. Per the germline V gene, CDR1 is DFQATT and CDR2 is SNEGSKA (reference sequence). V shed 6 bases and J 3 bases; nucleotides not matched to a gene: 13.